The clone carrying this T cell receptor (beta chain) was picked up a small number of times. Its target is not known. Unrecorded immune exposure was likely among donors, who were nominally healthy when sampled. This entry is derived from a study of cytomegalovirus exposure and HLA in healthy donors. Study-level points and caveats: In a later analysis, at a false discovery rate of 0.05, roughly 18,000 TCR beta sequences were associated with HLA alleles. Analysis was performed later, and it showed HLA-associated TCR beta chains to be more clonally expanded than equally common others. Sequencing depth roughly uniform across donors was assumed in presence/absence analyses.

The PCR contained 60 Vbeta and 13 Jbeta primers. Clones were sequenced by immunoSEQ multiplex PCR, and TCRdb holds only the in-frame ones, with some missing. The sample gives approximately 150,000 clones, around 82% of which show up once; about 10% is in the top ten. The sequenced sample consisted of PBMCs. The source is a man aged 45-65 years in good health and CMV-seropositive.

The CDR3 bases are TGCGCCAGCAGCCAAGGGGCAGCCTCTAACTATGGCTACACCTTC. This sequence encodes CASSQGAASNYGYTF. The V call is TRBV4-3, the J call TRBJ1-2; D gene uncertain. This CDR3 comprises 15 residues. Germline V gene sequence: CDR1 LGHNA, CDR2 YSLEER. V shed 1 base and J shed 0 bases, with 9 bases lying between them.